Listed here are 22 T cell receptor beta chains from one sample, sequenced in a study of shared clonotypes between healthy human individuals. TCRdb's copy holds only in-frame clones and misses some; the assay was immunoSEQ multiplex PCR. The sample contains 2 million to 2.5 million clones, approximately 96% of which appear only once. The sample comprised naive CD4+ T cells sorted from blood. Subset of the sample: CD45RA+ positively selected. The receptors derive from a man younger than 35 in good health.

The chain links TRBV18 to TRBJ2-1; D is perhaps TRBD1 (6 bases). The V end lost 3 bases, the J end lost 5 bases, and 14 bases lay between the germline ends. This CDR3 comprises 15 residues. CDR1 and CDR2 from the germline V gene are KGHSH and LQKENI. The CDR3 nucleotides read TGTGCCAGCTCACCTTACATTGGACAGAACAATGAGCAGTTCTTC. It encodes CASSPYIGQNNEQFF.

The chain joins TRBV5-6 to TRBJ1-1; possible D gene TRBD1, 5 bases. The germline V gene encodes CDR1 SGHDT and CDR2 YYEEEE. The CDR3 runs to 15 residues. V lost 3 bases to trimming and J lost 0 bases, with 12 bases between them. The chain's CDR3 is CASSSQAGLNTEAFF. In DNA form, the CDR3 reads TGTGCCAGCAGCTCTCAGGCAGGGTTGAACACTGAAGCTTTCTTT.

This rearrangement joins TRBV27 to TRBJ2-3, with D perhaps assigned TRBD1 or TRBD2 (6 bases each). This CDR3 has 15 residues. Germline V gene lookup returns CDR1 MNHEY and CDR2 SMNVEV (reference sequence). Deletions cut 3 bases from V and 9 bases from J, with 19 bases between. CDR3 DNA sequence: TGTGCCAGCAGTTTGTCAGGGGAGGCCATTCGGACGCAGTATTTT. The encoded protein is CASSLSGEAIRTQYF.

The chain recombines TRBV9 with TRBJ1-2; 11 positions agree with TRBD1. Per germline, CDR1 SGDLS and CDR2 YYNGEE. J gave up 4 bases and V 3 bases, and 14 bases lay outside the gene matches. There are 18 residues in the CDR3. The CDR3 protein is CASSAVSGQGAFSYGYTF. In nucleotides, the CDR3 is TGTGCCAGCAGCGCCGTTTCCGGACAGGGGGCATTCAGCTATGGCTACACCTTC.

In this sample, this clone turned up a few times. This chain links TRBV19 with TRBJ1-4, with 8 bases matching TRBD1. The V gene end was trimmed by 5 bases and the J gene end by 8 bases; junction bases not matched to a gene: 13. This CDR3 has 16 amino acids. CDR1 is LNHDA and CDR2 is SQIVND in the germline V gene (reference sequence). CDR3 loop: CASSSSGWTGNEKLFF. CDR3 in DNA: TGTGCCAGTAGTTCCAGCGGGTGGACAGGGAACGAAAAACTGTTTTTT.

V is TRBV29-1 and J is TRBJ2-7, with 8 bases that match TRBD2. Germline V gives CDR1 SQVTM, CDR2 ANQGSEA. The J segment lost 6 bases and the V segment lost 4 bases, leaving 17 bases of the junction unmatched. The CDR3 loop spans 16 amino acids. The CDR3 DNA reads TGCAGCGTTGTGAGGGTGGTTGGTAGCGGGATCGTCGAGCAGTACTTC. Amino acid sequence: CSVVRVVGSGIVEQYF.

In its sample, this clone was seen a few times. This rearrangement joins TRBV13 to TRBJ1-6; D gene uncertain. There are 14 residues in the CDR3. Per germline, CDR1 PRHDT and CDR2 FYEKMQ (reference sequence). Deletions cut 9 bases from V and 10 bases from J, with 19 bases between. The CDR3 region has the DNA TGTGCCAGTGGGGAAGGGTACCTTCGGTCACCCCTCCACTTT. Its protein product is CASGEGYLRSPLHF.

The chain recombines TRBV27 with TRBJ1-4, with unresolved D. This CDR3 has 16 amino acids. Trimming cost V 2 bases and J 2 bases, with 12 bases left between them. The germline V gene has CDR1 MNHEY and CDR2 SMNVEV (reference sequence). As DNA, the CDR3 is TGTGCCAGCAGTTTAGGGCAGACGCTCACTAATGAAAAACTGTTTTTT. Protein product: CASSLGQTLTNEKLFF.

In the case of this clone: The junction does not match germline at one end; this may be a read error. The chain employs TRBV7-7 and TRBJ2-1, with 13 positions matching TRBD2. The CDR3 runs to 16 residues. Looked up from germline, CDR1 is SSHAT and CDR2 is FNYEAQ (reference sequence). The CDR3 sequence: CASSSGLAGVGNEQFF. In nucleotides, the CDR3 is TGTGCTAGCAGCTCCGGACTAGCGGGAGTGGGGAATGAGCAGTTCTTC.

The chain employs TRBV27 and TRBJ2-1, with 8 nucleotides matching TRBD2. CDR1 and CDR2 from the germline V gene are MNHEY and SMNVEV (reference sequence). This CDR3 region has 15 residues. Trimming took 2 bases from V and 8 from J; bases not matched to a gene: 8. The CDR3 DNA reads TGTGCCAGCAGTTTACAGCCGGGGGGGCCCCATGAGCAGTTCTTC. This codes for CASSLQPGGPHEQFF.

V usage is TRBV5-1 and J usage is TRBJ2-7, with 9 bases identical to TRBD1. The V gene end was trimmed by 0 bases and the J gene end by 1 base; junction bases not matched to a gene: 5. The CDR3 spans 16 residues. Germline CDR1 is SGHRS and CDR2 is YFSETQ. CDR3 in amino acids: CASSLEGQGSSYEQYF. CDR3 in DNA: TGCGCCAGCAGCTTGGAAGGACAGGGGTCTTCCTACGAGCAGTACTTC.

A word on this clone: This specimen includes other DNA sequences encoding the same CDR3. The chain uses TRBV9 and TRBJ2-5; no firm D call. V was pared by 0 bases and J by 2 bases, with 8 bases between. The V gene's germline CDR1 is SGDLS and CDR2 YYNGEE. The CDR3 spans 14 residues. DNA of the CDR3: TGTGCCAGCAGCGTAGGTTCTAGTCAAGAGACCCAGTACTTC. Translated: CASSVGSSQETQYF.

The rearrangement uses TRBV9 and TRBJ1-2; TRBD1 aligns across 7 bases. Per the germline V gene, CDR1 is SGDLS and CDR2 is YYNGEE. The V gene end was trimmed by 6 bases and the J gene end by 4 bases; junction bases not matched to a gene: 6. CDR3 length: 13 amino acids. The CDR3 sequence is CASTAGQPYGYTF. CDR3 DNA: TGTGCCAGCACCGCGGGACAGCCCTATGGCTACACCTTC.

The chain carries TRBV7-2 and TRBJ1-5; 9 nucleotides match TRBD1. The J segment lost 3 bases and the V segment lost 6 bases, leaving 12 bases of the junction unmatched. From germline, CDR1 is SGHTA and CDR2 FQGNSA. The CDR3 sequence is 17 residues long. CDR3 in DNA: TGTGCCAGCAGTTTGGGGTCCCGGGACAGGGACAATCAGCCCCAGCATTTT. This encodes CASSLGSRDRDNQPQHF.

The chain has TRBV28 and TRBJ2-5; tentatively, D is TRBD2 (5 bases). Trimming shortened V by 8 bases and J by 5 bases, and 21 bases separated the two germline ends. Germline V CDR1 and CDR2: MDHEN, SYDVKM. This CDR3 contains 15 residues. The CDR3 loop is CASEGSRAGRETQYF. CDR3 sequence (DNA): TGTGCCAGCGAGGGCTCGCGGGCTGGTAGGGAGACCCAGTACTTC.

The chain joins TRBV5-1 to TRBJ2-2; 11 bases fit TRBD2. CDR3 length equals 16 residues. The germline gives CDR1 SGHRS, CDR2 YFSETQ. V dropped 0 bases and J dropped 7; count of bases not matched to a gene: 5. CDR3 protein: CASSLVTSGSNGELFF. CDR3 bases: TGCGCCAGCAGCTTGGTTACTAGCGGGAGTAACGGGGAGCTGTTTTTT.

The J gene is TRBJ1-2, the V gene TRBV7-2, with 12 bases that match TRBD1. The J segment lost 3 bases and the V segment lost 0 bases, leaving 5 bases of the junction unmatched. This CDR3 spans 17 amino acids. Looked up from germline, CDR1 is SGHTA and CDR2 is FQGNSA. The CDR3 spells CASSLATGTGGYYGYTF. CDR3 sequence (DNA): TGTGCCAGCAGCTTAGCCACCGGGACAGGGGGCTACTATGGCTACACCTTC. The full variable domain, rest sourced from reference TRBV7-2 and TRBJ1-2, is GAGVSQSPSNKVTEKGKDVELRCDPISGHTALYWYRQSLGQGLEFLIYFQGNSAPDKSGLPSDRFSAERTGGSVSTLTIQRTQQEDSAVYLCASSLATGTGGYYGYTFGSGTRLTVV.

The V gene is TRBV5-6, the J gene TRBJ2-3; a possible D gene is TRBD1 (6 bases). The length of the CDR3 is 15 residues. Germline CDR1 SGHDT, CDR2 YYEEEE. V was clipped by 4 bases and J by 2 bases, with 14 bases between them. DNA for the CDR3: TGTGCCAGCAGCACCCCGGGACAAACCACAGATACGCAGTATTTT. Amino acid sequence: CASSTPGQTTDTQYF.

The rearrangement uses TRBV28 and TRBJ2-5; no clear D gene. The V gene lost 5 bases and the J gene lost 1 base, with 14 bases spanning the gap. This CDR3 region has 15 residues. Per the germline V gene, CDR1 is MDHEN and CDR2 is SYDVKM. The CDR3 DNA follows: TGTGCCAGCAGTCCCCTAGACAACCGCCAAGAGACCCAGTACTTC. It encodes CASSPLDNRQETQYF. The complete variable domain, with remaining parts taken from reference TRBV28 and TRBJ2-5, reads DVKVTQSSRYLVKRTGEKVFLECVQDMDHENMFWYRQDPGLGLRLIYFSYDVKMKEKGDIPEGYSVSREKKERFSLILESASTNQTSMYLCASSPLDNRQETQYFGPGTRLLVL.

The rearrangement joins TRBV5-1 to TRBJ1-2; 7 bases fit TRBD1. Germline-derived CDR1 and CDR2 are SGHRS and YFSETQ. The CDR3 is 13 amino acids. The V segment lost 4 bases and the J segment 8 bases; nucleotides outside the gene matches: 8. DNA of the CDR3: TGCGCCAGCAGCCGAACAGGGGATGACGGCTACACCTTC. Its translation is CASSRTGDDGYTF.

This chain connects TRBV30 to TRBJ1-2; 9 positions agree with TRBD1. The CDR3 covers 15 residues. The V gene's germline CDR1 is GTSNPN and CDR2 SVGIG (reference sequence). V lost 2 bases to trimming and J lost 0 bases; unmatched junction nucleotides: 4. CDR3 loop: CAWSPQGAANYGYTF. The CDR3 DNA follows: TGTGCCTGGAGTCCACAGGGGGCCGCTAACTATGGCTACACCTTC. The entire variable domain, with the rest obtained from reference TRBV30 and TRBJ1-2, is as follows: SQTIHQWPATLVQPVGSPLSLECTVEGTSNPNLYWYRQAAGRGLQLLFYSVGIGQISSEVPQNLSASRPQDRQFILSSKKLLLSDSGFYLCAWSPQGAANYGYTFGSGTRLTVV.

This chain uses TRBV27 with TRBJ2-2; D call uncertain. Trimming took 3 bases from V and 7 from J, leaving 9 bases between them. The germline CDR1 and CDR2 sequences are MNHEY and SMNVEV (reference sequence). CDR3 length: 13 residues. The CDR3 nucleotides are TGTGCCAGCAGTTTGACGGTTGTCGGGGAGCTGTTTTTT. Its protein product is CASSLTVVGELFF.